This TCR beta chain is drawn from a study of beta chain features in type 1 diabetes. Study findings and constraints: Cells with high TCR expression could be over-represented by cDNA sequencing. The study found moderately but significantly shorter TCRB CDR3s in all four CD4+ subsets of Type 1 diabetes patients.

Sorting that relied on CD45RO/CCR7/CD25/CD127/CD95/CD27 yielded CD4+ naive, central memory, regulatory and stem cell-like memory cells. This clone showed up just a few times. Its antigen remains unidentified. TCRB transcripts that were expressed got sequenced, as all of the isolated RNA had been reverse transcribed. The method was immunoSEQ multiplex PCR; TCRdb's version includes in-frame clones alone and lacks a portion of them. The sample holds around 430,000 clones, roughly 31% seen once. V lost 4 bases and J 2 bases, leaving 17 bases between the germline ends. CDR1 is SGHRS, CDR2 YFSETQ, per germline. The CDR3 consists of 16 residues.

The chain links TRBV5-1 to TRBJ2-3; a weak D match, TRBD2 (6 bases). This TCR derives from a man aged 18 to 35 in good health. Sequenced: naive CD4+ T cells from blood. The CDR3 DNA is TGCGCCAGCAGCCTTGCGGAGGGGCTATACACAGATACGCAGTATTTT. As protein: CASSLAEGLYTDTQYF. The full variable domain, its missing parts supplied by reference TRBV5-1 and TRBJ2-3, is KAGVTQTPRYLIKTRGQQVTLSCSPISGHRSVSWYQQTPGQGLQFLFEYFSETQRNKGNFPGRFSGRQFSNSRSEMNVSTLELGDSALYLCASSLAEGLYTDTQYFGPGTRLTVL.